The subject of this entry is one T cell receptor (beta chain). Use of 60 Vbeta and 13 Jbeta primers characterized the PCR. The assay was immunoSEQ multiplex PCR, and TCRdb's table has in-frame clones only and misses some. Found here are about 160,000 clones, around 80% of them singletons; the top ten hold around 2.4%. The CDR3 has 15 amino acids. Trimming pared 4 bases from V and 4 bases from J, leaving 16 bases between. The germline V gene has CDR1 SNHLY and CDR2 FYNNEI. This sample was taken from a study of cytomegalovirus exposure and HLA in healthy donors. The rearrangement joins TRBV2 to TRBJ1-1; D gene unclear. Sequencing input: PBMCs. The receptor was isolated from a female donor in good health and CMV-seronegative. CDR3 nucleotide sequence: TGTGCCAGCAGTGGCGTTGGAGAAATACGCACTGAAGCTTTCTTT. As protein: CASSGVGEIRTEAFF.